Below, 21 T cell receptor beta chains from the same sample are listed, as sequenced in a study of cytomegalovirus exposure and HLA in healthy donors. The PCR contained 60 Vbeta and 13 Jbeta primers. Only in-frame clones appear in the TCRdb table, and some are missing; sequencing was by immunoSEQ multiplex PCR. Among about 150,000 clones listed, about 75% were seen once. The sample comprised PBMCs. The receptors come from a man aged 60 to 75 in good health and CMV-seronegative.

This clone came up a few times. The rearrangement links TRBV27 to TRBJ2-7; 11 positions agree with TRBD2. The germline V gene encodes CDR1 MNHEY and CDR2 SMNVEV (reference sequence). The V and J ends lost 6 bases and 3 bases, in that order; junction bases with no gene match: 4. The CDR3 contains 14 residues. DNA for the CDR3: TGTGCCAGCAGATGGGGACTAGCGGTCTACGAGCAGTACTTC. It encodes CASRWGLAVYEQYF.

V usage is TRBV5-1 and J usage is TRBJ2-5; D possibly corresponds to TRBD1 (5 bases). V was pared by 2 bases and J by 3 bases, with 14 bases between. Germline V CDR1 and CDR2: SGHRS, YFSETQ. This CDR3 is 15 amino acids long. CDR3 sequence (DNA): TGCGCCAGCAGCTTTTCCCGACAGTTCGAAGAGACCCAGTACTTC. It encodes CASSFSRQFEETQYF.

The chain uses TRBV25-1 and TRBJ1-2; 7 bases match TRBD1. The CDR3 contains 14 residues. V shed 7 bases, J shed 0 bases, and the junction held 5 bases outside the gene matches. CDR1 is MGHDK, CDR2 SYGVNS, per germline. CDR3 amino acids: CASMRDSPNYGYTF. The CDR3 DNA is TGTGCCAGCATGAGGGACAGCCCTAACTATGGCTACACCTTC.

The chain employs TRBV19 and TRBJ1-1; possible D gene TRBD1, 6 bases. CDR1 and CDR2 from the germline V gene are LNHDA and SQIVND (reference sequence). V was trimmed by 6 bases and J by 1 base, leaving 12 bases between them. The CDR3 covers 14 residues. The DNA of the CDR3 is TGTGCCAGTAGATCCTCGGACAGGAACACTGAAGCTTTCTTT. This translates into CASRSSDRNTEAFF.

Only one count was recorded for this clone. The chain has TRBV11-1 and TRBJ2-5; 10 positions agree with TRBD2. With V trimmed by 1 base and J by 3 bases, 2 bases remained unmatched. The CDR3 contains 15 residues. Germline values: CDR1 SGHAT, CDR2 FQDESV (reference sequence). The CDR3 spells CASSLDLAGEETQYF. CDR3 in DNA: TGTGCCAGCAGCTTAGACCTAGCGGGAGAAGAGACCCAGTACTTC.

The J gene is TRBJ1-1, the V gene TRBV10-3; 7 nucleotides align to TRBD1. This CDR3 region has 18 residues. The ends lost 0 bases at V and 0 bases at J; junction bases unmatched: 10. Per the germline V gene, CDR1 is ENHRY and CDR2 is SYGVKD. Here the CDR3 reads CAISESGTGAFLNTEAFF. In DNA, the CDR3 is TGTGCCATCAGTGAGTCCGGAACAGGGGCGTTCTTGAACACTGAAGCTTTCTTT.

The CDR3 sequence is CASSMWALAAGELFF. The CDR3 DNA is TGTGCCAGTAGTATGTGGGCCCTAGCGGCCGGGGAGCTGTTTTTT. J is TRBJ2-2 and V is TRBV19, with 7 bases fitting TRBD2. The CDR3 has 15 residues. The germline CDR1 and CDR2 sequences are LNHDA and SQIVND (reference sequence). V shed 3 bases, J shed 6 bases, and the junction held 7 bases outside the gene matches.

The rearrangement joins TRBV30 to TRBJ1-1; 8 positions match TRBD1. V shed 0 bases, J shed 3 bases, and the junction held 6 bases outside the gene matches. CDR3 length: 15 amino acids. Looked up from germline, CDR1 is GTSNPN and CDR2 is SVGIG (reference sequence). CDR3 amino acids: CAWSVLAGGHTEAFF. For the CDR3, the DNA is TGTGCCTGGAGTGTACTGGCAGGGGGCCACACTGAAGCTTTCTTT.

This chain connects TRBV10-3 to TRBJ2-7; 12 bases fit TRBD1. The length of the CDR3 is 17 residues. The V gene's germline CDR1 is ENHRY and CDR2 SYGVKD. Trimming took 8 bases from V and 0 from J; bases not matched to a gene: 11. CDR3 coding DNA: TGTGCCATCGGGGGACAGGGGGCCGGACAAAGCTCCTACGAGCAGTACTTC. Translation: CAIGGQGAGQSSYEQYF.

The genes are TRBV27 and TRBJ2-7; D perhaps matches TRBD2 (5 bases). Trimming took 3 bases from V and 0 from J, leaving 9 bases between them. CDR3 length: 14 residues. In germline, CDR1 is MNHEY, CDR2 SMNVEV (reference sequence). The CDR3 bases are TGTGCCAGCAGTTTCGGACTCGACTCCTACGAGCAGTACTTC. As protein: CASSFGLDSYEQYF.

The chain links TRBV5-4 to TRBJ2-7; 13 bases align to TRBD2. This CDR3 contains 16 residues. Trimming cost V 3 bases and J 2 bases; bases outside gene matches: 5. Germline assignment: CDR1 SGHNT and CDR2 YYREEE (reference sequence). The CDR3 loop reads CASSSRTSGRAYEQYF. CDR3 DNA sequence: TGTGCCAGCAGCTCGAGGACTAGCGGGAGAGCCTACGAGCAGTACTTC.

There are a few counts of this clone. The V gene is TRBV6-5, the J gene TRBJ2-7; 13 nucleotides align to TRBD2. Germline V lookup: CDR1 MNHEY, CDR2 SVGAGI. The V segment lost 4 bases and the J segment 4 bases; nucleotides outside the gene matches: 7. This CDR3 region has 16 residues. CDR3 in DNA: TGTGCCAGCAGTTTACAGGCGACTAGCGGGAGGTACGAGCAGTACTTC. Translating it yields CASSLQATSGRYEQYF.

This clone was counted once. The chain links TRBV5-1 to TRBJ2-5, with 9 bases identical to TRBD1. The J call may not be correct, given that the DNA end is closer to TRBJ2-7. The CDR3 totals 15 residues. Germline V gene sequence: CDR1 SGHRS, CDR2 YFSETQ. Here the CDR3 DNA reads TGCGCCAGCAGATGGGGACAGGGAGGTCAGTACGAGCAGTACTTC. Amino acid sequence: CASRWGQGGQYEQYF.

V usage is TRBV9 and J usage is TRBJ2-5; TRBD1 matches 7 bases. The CDR3 extends over 15 amino acids. Looked up from germline, CDR1 is SGDLS and CDR2 is YYNGEE. V dropped 0 bases and J dropped 5; count of bases not matched to a gene: 7. This chain's CDR3 is CASSVALDREETQYF. CDR3 bases: TGTGCCAGCAGCGTAGCCCTAGACAGGGAGGAGACCCAGTACTTC. The variable domain in full, completed from reference TRBV9 and TRBJ2-5, reads DSGVTQTPKHLITATGQRVTLRCSPRSGDLSVYWYQQSLDQGLQFLIQYYNGEERAKGNILERFSAQQFPDLHSELNLSSLELGDSALYFCASSVALDREETQYFGPGTRLLVL.

The gene calls are TRBV6-5 and TRBJ2-5; 9 bases align to TRBD2. CDR1 is MNHEY and CDR2 is SVGAGI in the germline V gene. This CDR3 contains 14 residues. After removal of 0 bases from V and 7 bases from J, the junction contained 3 bases not matched to a gene. Here the CDR3 reads CASSYSAGGGTQYF. For the CDR3, the DNA is TGTGCCAGCAGTTACTCTGCGGGAGGGGGGACCCAGTACTTC.

This sequence joins TRBV29-1 and TRBJ1-1, with 8 bases aligning to TRBD1. This CDR3 contains 14 residues. The germline CDR1 and CDR2 sequences are SQVTM and ANQGSEA. V trimming: 5 bases; J trimming: 1 base; junction bases outside the gene matches: 6. DNA for the CDR3: TGCAGCGTTCAACCCGGGACAGGGAACACTGAAGCTTTCTTT. It is translated as CSVQPGTGNTEAFF.

This chain links TRBV15 with TRBJ2-1; D is perhaps TRBD2 (5 bases). The CDR3 covers 18 residues. CDR1 and CDR2 (germline): LNHNV, YYDKDF (reference sequence). Trimming removed 0 bases at V and 9 bases at J, with 24 bases between. CDR3 sequence: CATSREGIWRGSDGEQFF. In nucleotides, the CDR3 is TGTGCCACCAGCAGAGAGGGGATTTGGCGCGGGTCGGACGGTGAGCAGTTCTTC.

This clone turned up a few times. The chain employs TRBV7-9 and TRBJ2-2; 7 nucleotides agree with TRBD2. This CDR3 is 16 amino acids long. The germline V gene has CDR1 SEHNR and CDR2 FQNEAQ (reference sequence). Trimming removed 6 bases from V and 1 base from J; junction bases left unmatched: 8. The CDR3 is CASRAPGGGNTGELFF. The CDR3 coding sequence is TGTGCCAGCAGAGCGCCGGGGGGAGGGAACACCGGGGAGCTGTTTTTT.

This clone was found a few times. The rearrangement uses TRBV6-6 and TRBJ1-5; 10 bases are a match to TRBD1. V lost 5 bases to trimming and J lost 7 bases; unmatched junction nucleotides: 8. CDR3 length: 15 residues. Germline V CDR1 and CDR2: MNHNY, SVGAGI (reference sequence). CDR3 residues: CASSPRDRGWQPQHF. The CDR3 bases are TGTGCCAGCAGTCCCAGGGACAGGGGTTGGCAGCCCCAGCATTTT.

This chain links TRBV9 with TRBJ2-1; tentative D call: TRBD2 (5 bases). This CDR3 has 14 amino acids. Germline V gene data show CDR1 as SGDLS and CDR2 as YYNGEE. V was pared by 0 bases and J by 4 bases, with 8 bases between. The DNA for the CDR3 is TGTGCCAGCAGCGTAGGTAGCGAGTACAATGAGCAGTTCTTC. Its protein product is CASSVGSEYNEQFF.

This clone was counted a few times. The rearrangement joins TRBV4-1 to TRBJ2-2; 11 nucleotides match TRBD2. CDR1 is MGHRA, CDR2 YSYEKL, per germline. The CDR3 is made up of 18 amino acids. After removal of 4 bases from V and 8 bases from J, the junction contained 15 bases not matched to a gene. The CDR3 region is CASSLLREASGGFGELFF. The CDR3 nucleotides are TGCGCCAGCAGCCTTCTCAGGGAGGCTAGCGGGGGGTTTGGGGAGCTGTTTTTT.